Listed here are 5 T cell receptor beta chains from one sample, sequenced in a study of OX40 agonist ivuxolimab in advanced cancers. Generated by immunoSEQ multiplex PCR, the TCRdb table keeps only in-frame clones and is missing some. The sample has under 40,000 clones, about four fifths seen once. This material consisted of CD4+ or CD8+ T cells sorted from blood, taken in a trial of the OX40 agonist ivuxolimab. All receptors derive from an adult with an advanced solid tumor such as melanoma, head and neck, liver or kidney cancer.

The rearrangement links TRBV6-6 to TRBJ2-5, with TRBD1 matching over 8 bases. This CDR3 is built from 15 residues. From germline, CDR1 is MNHNY and CDR2 SVGAGI (reference sequence). Trimming removed 0 bases from V and 2 bases from J; junction bases left unmatched: 2. The CDR3 loop is CASSYSGQAQETQYF. CDR3 nucleotide sequence: TGTGCCAGCAGTTACTCGGGACAGGCTCAAGAGACCCAGTACTTC.

This clone appeared a single time. This chain joins TRBV27 and TRBJ2-6; possible D gene TRBD1, 6 bases. Trimming took 5 bases from V and 1 from J, leaving 18 bases between them. This CDR3 contains 18 residues. The germline V gene has CDR1 MNHEY and CDR2 SMNVEV (reference sequence). CDR3 in DNA: TGTGCCAGCAGTCCTCGAAGGGGGTTCGCGTCTGGGGCCAACGTCCTGACTTTC. It codes for CASSPRRGFASGANVLTF.

V gene TRBV19 combines with J gene TRBJ1-3; D gene unclear. Germline loops: CDR1 LNHDA, CDR2 SQIVND (reference sequence). Trimming pared 5 bases from V and 4 bases from J, leaving 12 bases between. CDR3 length: 14 amino acids. CDR3 DNA: TGTGCCAGTAGTGTGGGAGGAGGAGGAAACACCATATATTTT. This sequence encodes CASSVGGGGNTIYF. Combining the CDR3 with reference TRBV19 and TRBJ1-3 gives the whole variable domain DGGITQSPKYLFRKEGQNVTLSCEQNLNHDAMYWYRQDPGQGLRLIYYSQIVNDFQKGDIAEGYSVSREKKESFPLTVTSAQKNPTAFYLCASSVGGGGNTIYFGEGSWLTVV.

This chain links TRBV18 with TRBJ1-1, with D hard to call. The CDR3 is 13 residues long. CDR1 KGHSH and CDR2 LQKENI come from the germline V gene. Trimming left V 6 bases short and J 1 base short, with 9 bases between. The CDR3 region has the DNA TGTGCCAGCTCCGCAGGTGAGAACACTGAAGCTTTCTTT. This sequence encodes CASSAGENTEAFF. Complete variable domain (other parts from reference TRBV18 and TRBJ1-1): NAGVMQNPRHLVRRRGQEARLRCSPMKGHSHVYWYRQLPEEGLKFMVYLQKENIIDESGMPKERFSAEFPKEGPSILRIQQVVRGDSAAYFCASSAGENTEAFFGQGTRLTVV.

This chain uses TRBV9 with TRBJ2-7, with D perhaps matching TRBD2 (6 bases). Germline CDR1 SGDLS, CDR2 YYNGEE. The CDR3 is 15 residues long. V lost 0 bases, J lost 4 bases, and 14 bases lay in between. The CDR3 region is CASSVGDWGGYEQYF. DNA for the CDR3: TGTGCCAGCAGCGTAGGGGACTGGGGCGGGTACGAGCAGTACTTC.